These 24 T cell receptor beta chains came from one sample sequenced in a study of blood T cell repertoires in COVID-19 (dated by TCRdb to the early 2020s). Receptor amplification or capture employed the immunoSEQ multiplex PCR assay. In TCRdb, the immuneACCESS table is reduced to in-frame sequences with V and J assigned. These tables do not hold every clone; where another copy was compared, an unresolved V gene accounts for under half, and the others remain unexplained. This sample holds about 40,000 clones; over 70% were observed only once. 25% to 40% of the sample rests with the top ten. Sequenced material: peripheral blood. The receptors were gathered from an elderly woman with acute or convalescent COVID-19.

The V and J genes are TRBV7-8 and TRBJ2-3; D call uncertain. Trimming stripped 4 bases from V and 1 base from J, with 9 bases between. Germline V gene lookup returns CDR1 SGHVS and CDR2 FQNEAQ. The CDR3 is made up of 14 amino acids. The CDR3 protein is CASSSSGRTDTQYF. As DNA, the CDR3 is TGTGCCAGCAGCTCATCGGGTCGCACAGATACGCAGTATTTT.

The chain couples TRBV24-1 to TRBJ2-5; D perhaps matches TRBD2 (5 bases). Germline CDR1 KGHDR, CDR2 SFDVKD. Between the trimmed V and J ends, which lost 9 bases and 0 bases, there was a span of 10 bases. The CDR3 consists of 13 residues. The CDR3 is CATSSGNQETQYF. The CDR3 DNA reads as TGTGCCACCTCGTCGGGGAACCAAGAGACCCAGTACTTC.

This chain joins TRBV5-8 and TRBJ2-3; 12 positions agree with TRBD1. The CDR3 has 15 residues. V lost 5 bases, J lost 5 bases, and 6 bases stayed unmatched. In germline, CDR1 is SGHTS, CDR2 YDEGEE. The CDR3 loop reads CASRNRDRGRDTQYF. CDR3 nucleotides: TGTGCCAGCAGGAACCGGGACAGGGGGCGAGATACGCAGTATTTT. The full variable domain, with the rest looked up from reference TRBV5-8 and TRBJ2-3, is EAGVTQSPTHLIKTRGQQATLRCSPISGHTSVYWYQQALGLGLQFLLWYDEGEERNRGNFPPRFSGRQFPNYSSELNVNALELEDSALYLCASRNRDRGRDTQYFGPGTRLTVL.

The sample holds a few counts of this clone. The V gene is TRBV27, the J gene TRBJ2-1; the D gene is possibly TRBD2 (6 bases). The CDR3 length is 15 residues. The V end lost 0 bases, the J end lost 13 bases, and 19 bases lay between the germline ends. CDR1 is MNHEY, CDR2 SMNVEV, per germline (reference sequence). CDR3 nucleotides: TGTGCCAGCAGTTTATCAGGGACTTTACCTGGGCGTCAGTTCTTC. It encodes CASSLSGTLPGRQFF.

The chain links TRBV7-8 to TRBJ2-1; TRBD2 matches 13 bases. This CDR3 has 17 amino acids. From germline, CDR1 is SGHVS and CDR2 FQNEAQ. With V trimmed by 5 bases and J by 7 bases, 11 bases remained unmatched. CDR3 DNA: TGTGCCAGCAGCCTAAGACTAGCGGGAGGCCCAAAGAATGAGCAGTTCTTC. It encodes CASSLRLAGGPKNEQFF.

V and J are TRBV4-1 and TRBJ1-2, with no clear D. V lost 2 bases, J lost 0 bases, and 4 bases lay in between. Germline V gene lookup returns CDR1 MGHRA and CDR2 YSYEKL. The CDR3 has 13 amino acids. The CDR3 nucleotides read TGCGCCAGCAGCCAAACGGCTAACTATGGCTACACCTTC. As protein: CASSQTANYGYTF.

This chain uses TRBV14 with TRBJ2-5, with 7 bases aligning to TRBD2. This CDR3 is 17 amino acids long. V shed 3 bases, J shed 5 bases, and the junction held 15 bases outside the gene matches. Germline V gives CDR1 SGHDN, CDR2 FVKESK. In nucleotides, the CDR3 is TGTGCCAGCAGCCATCGGACTAGAACGGGGTATTTGGAGACCCAGTACTTC. As protein: CASSHRTRTGYLETQYF.

The table lists this clone with a count of one. The chain has TRBV29-1 and TRBJ2-2; D perhaps matches TRBD2 (5 bases). Germline lookup yields CDR1 SQVTM and CDR2 ANQGSEA. There are 15 residues in the CDR3. V was shortened by 3 bases and J by 0 bases, with 11 bases between the two germline ends. The CDR3 DNA reads TGCAGCGTTGACGAGGGTTCAACGAACACCGGGGAGCTGTTTTTT. This codes for CSVDEGSTNTGELFF.

The rearrangement uses TRBV2 and TRBJ2-3; D possibly corresponds to TRBD2 (5 bases). The germline V and J ends were trimmed by 3 bases and 2 bases, with 9 bases remaining between them. The CDR3 contains 14 residues. The germline V gene has CDR1 SNHLY and CDR2 FYNNEI. CDR3 protein: CASSESGYTDTQYF. CDR3 DNA sequence: TGTGCCAGCAGTGAGAGCGGCTACACAGATACGCAGTATTTT. The variable domain in full, completed from reference TRBV2 and TRBJ2-3, reads EPEVTQTPSHQVTQMGQEVILRCVPISNHLYFYWYRQILGQKVEFLVSFYNNEISEKSEIFDDQFSVERPDGSNFTLKIRSTKLEDSAMYFCASSESGYTDTQYFGPGTRLTVL.

The chain is built from TRBV6-5 and TRBJ1-1; the match to TRBD1 covers 10 bases. Trimming took 0 bases from V and 1 from J; bases not matched to a gene: 2. This CDR3 spans 16 amino acids. Germline CDR1 MNHEY, CDR2 SVGAGI. CDR3 DNA sequence: TGTGCCAGCAGTTACTCGACAGGGGGCAGGAACACTGAAGCTTTCTTT. Translation gives CASSYSTGGRNTEAFF.

The chain recombines TRBV25-1 with TRBJ2-7; TRBD2 matches at 7 bases. The CDR3 is 13 amino acids. J was trimmed by 4 bases and V by 3 bases; bases with no gene match: 3. Germline V lookup: CDR1 MGHDK, CDR2 SYGVNS. The chain's CDR3 is CASSDGGIYEQYF. In DNA form, the CDR3 reads TGTGCCAGCAGTGACGGGGGGATTTACGAGCAGTACTTC.

To note about this clone: One junction end disagrees with the germline gene, perhaps due to a read error. The rearrangement uses TRBV15 and TRBJ2-7; D remains unclear. The CDR3 loop spans 15 amino acids. The germline gives CDR1 LNHNV, CDR2 YYDKDF (reference sequence). The CDR3 sequence: CATSRDQAGSSEQYF. The CDR3 DNA reads TGTGCCACCAGCAGAGATCAGGCCGGTTCCTCCGAGCAGTACTTC.

This clone was counted a single time. The chain recombines TRBV7-6 with TRBJ2-3, with a tentative D call TRBD2 (6 bases). The CDR3 is made up of 16 amino acids. The ends were cut back, 0 bases at V and 5 bases at J, with 15 bases in the middle. CDR1 is SGHVS, CDR2 FNYEAQ, per germline. The CDR3 region is CASSLAGTLSQDTQYF. The CDR3 DNA reads as TGTGCCAGCAGCTTAGCCGGGACTTTGTCGCAAGATACGCAGTATTTT.

This clone was observed a few times. The chain has TRBV9 and TRBJ1-1, with 7 bases lining up with TRBD1. The trim removed 0 bases at V and 5 bases at J, leaving 7 bases unmatched. Germline V gives CDR1 SGDLS, CDR2 YYNGEE. The CDR3 runs 15 residues. The CDR3 DNA reads as TGTGCCAGCAGCGTAGTGACAGGGAGTGTTACTGAAGCTTTCTTT. The encoded protein is CASSVVTGSVTEAFF.

The chain has TRBV12-3 or TRBV12-4 and TRBJ2-3, with no clear D. Deletions cut 2 bases from V and 4 bases from J, with 7 bases between. The CDR3 contains 13 residues. The DNA of the CDR3 is TGTGCCAGCAGTTTAAAATCGGCAGATACGCAGTATTTT. Amino acids: CASSLKSADTQYF.

The chain employs TRBV25-1 and TRBJ2-3; TRBD1 agrees at 7 bases. Per germline, CDR1 MGHDK and CDR2 SYGVNS. V dropped 0 bases and J dropped 2; count of bases not matched to a gene: 5. CDR3 length: 16 amino acids. This CDR3 reads CASSEYGTASTDTQYF. CDR3 sequence (DNA): TGTGCCAGCAGTGAATATGGGACAGCATCCACAGATACGCAGTATTTT.

This chain uses TRBV5-8 with TRBJ1-1; 10 bases are shared with TRBD1. The germline gives CDR1 SGHTS, CDR2 YDEGEE. The CDR3 loop spans 18 amino acids. The junction had 9 bases not matched to a gene; V was cut back by 0 bases and J by 1 base. The CDR3, as DNA: TGTGCCAGCAGCTTGGCCACCGGGACAGGGGTGGGGAACACTGAAGCTTTCTTT. It specifies CASSLATGTGVGNTEAFF. Complete variable domain (other parts from reference TRBV5-8 and TRBJ1-1): EAGVTQSPTHLIKTRGQQATLRCSPISGHTSVYWYQQALGLGLQFLLWYDEGEERNRGNFPPRFSGRQFPNYSSELNVNALELEDSALYLCASSLATGTGVGNTEAFFGQGTRLTVV.

This clone has only one observation. The chain couples TRBV14 to TRBJ1-5; D ambiguous. The germline V gene encodes CDR1 SGHDN and CDR2 FVKESK. CDR3 length: 12 amino acids. Trimming took off 2 bases at V and 4 bases at J, with 3 bases between the two ends. The CDR3 nucleotides are TGTGCCAGCAGCCAACCTAATCAGCCCCAGCATTTT. Its protein is CASSQPNQPQHF.

J is TRBJ2-3 and V is TRBV19; 9 nucleotides align to TRBD2. The V gene end was trimmed by 3 bases and the J gene end by 4 bases; junction bases not matched to a gene: 11. Germline values: CDR1 LNHDA, CDR2 SQIVND (reference sequence). This CDR3 is 17 amino acids long. As DNA, the CDR3 is TGTGCCAGTAGTATGGGCGGGAGGGCCTATACGGCAGATACGCAGTATTTT. It codes for CASSMGGRAYTADTQYF. Looking up the rest from reference TRBV19 and TRBJ2-3 gives the full variable domain: DGGITQSPKYLFRKEGQNVTLSCEQNLNHDAMYWYRQDPGQGLRLIYYSQIVNDFQKGDIAEGYSVSREKKESFPLTVTSAQKNPTAFYLCASSMGGRAYTADTQYFGPGTRLTVL.

The chain employs TRBV6-6 and TRBJ1-3; 7 positions match TRBD1. CDR3 length: 16 residues. Germline CDR1 reads MNHNY; CDR2 reads SVGAGI (reference sequence). J lost 0 bases, V lost 6 bases, and 8 bases had no gene match. The CDR3 DNA sequence: TGTGCCAGCAGGACCCCACAGGGGCTCTCTGGAAACACCATATATTTT. It encodes CASRTPQGLSGNTIYF.

The chain uses TRBV9 and TRBJ2-7; 7 bases agree with TRBD2. Germline V gene lookup returns CDR1 SGDLS and CDR2 YYNGEE. The CDR3 covers 16 residues. Losses at the gene ends were 0 bases for V and 2 bases for J; bases not matched to a gene: 8. The CDR3 DNA follows: TGTGCCAGCAGCGTAGGACCTAGCGGAGGGGCCTACGAGCAGTACTTC. It codes for CASSVGPSGGAYEQYF.

The chain is built from TRBV5-1 and TRBJ2-5, with TRBD2 identical over 7 bases. Looked up from germline, CDR1 is SGHRS and CDR2 is YFSETQ. This CDR3 region has 14 residues. V lost 6 bases to trimming and J lost 5 bases; unmatched junction nucleotides: 10. The CDR3 reads CASTREAGRETQYF. CDR3 sequence (DNA): TGCGCCAGCACCCGGGAGGCAGGGAGGGAGACCCAGTACTTC.

The CDR3 reads CASSLAGRVTDTQYF. CDR3 nucleotides: TGCGCCAGCAGCTTGGCGGGCAGGGTCACAGATACGCAGTATTTT. The rearrangement uses TRBV5-1 and TRBJ2-3; D is perhaps TRBD1 (5 bases). Per germline, CDR1 SGHRS and CDR2 YFSETQ. Trimming took 0 bases from V and 2 from J, leaving 10 bases between them. The CDR3 is made up of 15 amino acids.

This clone was picked up a small number of times. The CDR3 is CAISEAHGGYGYTF. The CDR3 nucleotides are TGTGCCATCAGTGAGGCCCACGGGGGGTATGGCTACACCTTC. The chain combines TRBV10-3 with TRBJ1-2, with D perhaps matching TRBD1 (5 bases). V dropped 2 bases and J dropped 5 bases, with 12 bases sitting between them. CDR3 size: 14 residues. Germline CDR1 reads ENHRY; CDR2 reads SYGVKD.